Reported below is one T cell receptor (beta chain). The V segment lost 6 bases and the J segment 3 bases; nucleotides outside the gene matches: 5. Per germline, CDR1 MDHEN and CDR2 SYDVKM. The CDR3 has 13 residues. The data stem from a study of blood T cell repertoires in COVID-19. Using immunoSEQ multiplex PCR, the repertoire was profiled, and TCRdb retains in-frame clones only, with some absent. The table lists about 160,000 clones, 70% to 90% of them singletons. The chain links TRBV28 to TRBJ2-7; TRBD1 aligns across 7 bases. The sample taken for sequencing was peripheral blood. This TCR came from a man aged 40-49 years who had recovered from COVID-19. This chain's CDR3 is CASRSGTVYEQYF. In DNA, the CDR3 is TGTGCCAGCAGGTCCGGGACAGTCTACGAGCAGTACTTC. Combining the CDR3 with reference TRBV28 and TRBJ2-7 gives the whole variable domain DVKVTQSSRYLVKRTGEKVFLECVQDMDHENMFWYRQDPGLGLRLIYFSYDVKMKEKGDIPEGYSVSREKKERFSLILESASTNQTSMYLCASRSGTVYEQYFGPGTRLTVT.